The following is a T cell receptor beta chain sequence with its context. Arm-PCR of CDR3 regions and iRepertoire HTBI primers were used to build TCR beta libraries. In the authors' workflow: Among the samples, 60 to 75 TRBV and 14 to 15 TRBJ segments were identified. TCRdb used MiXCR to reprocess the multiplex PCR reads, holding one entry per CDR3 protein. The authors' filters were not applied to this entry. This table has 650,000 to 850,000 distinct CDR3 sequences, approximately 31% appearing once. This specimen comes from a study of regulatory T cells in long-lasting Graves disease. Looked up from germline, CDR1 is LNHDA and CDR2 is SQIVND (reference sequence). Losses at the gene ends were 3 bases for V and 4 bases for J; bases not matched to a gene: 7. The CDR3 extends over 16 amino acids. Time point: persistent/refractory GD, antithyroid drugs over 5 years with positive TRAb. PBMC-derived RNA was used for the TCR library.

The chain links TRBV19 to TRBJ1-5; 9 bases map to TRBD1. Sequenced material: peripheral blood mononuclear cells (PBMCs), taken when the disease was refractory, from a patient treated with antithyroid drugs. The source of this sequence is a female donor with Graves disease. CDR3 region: CASSIGGTGRNQPQHF. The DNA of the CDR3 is TGTGCCAGTAGTATCGGGGGGACAGGGAGGAATCAGCCCCAGCATTTT.